Listed below are T cell receptor beta chains from one sample, sequenced in a study of shared clonotypes between healthy human individuals. TCRdb's table, derived via immunoSEQ multiplex PCR, lists solely in-frame clones and lacks some. The repertoire holds some 480,000 clones, 70% to 85% seen once, with roughly 12% in the top ten. Source material: PBMCs. These receptors were taken from a woman aged 40 to 50 in good health. Some clones in this sample may be carry-over from other donors' samples. Each CDR3 is given with its conserved first and last residue.

V	J	CDR3
TRBV4-2	TRBJ1-1	CASSPDRGLNTEAFF
TRBV7-2	TRBJ2-5	CASSFGGHQETQYF
TRBV7-9	TRBJ2-1	CASSRTALAQNNEQFF
TRBV28	TRBJ1-2	CASSAGPPSDYGYTF
TRBV7-8	TRBJ2-2	CASSLVGSGELFF
TRBV9	TRBJ2-3	CASSVALAGEADTQYF
TRBV10-3	TRBJ1-3	CASHPGTGSGNTIYF
TRBV4-2	TRBJ2-3	CASSQEAAGAGTDTQYF
TRBV25-1	TRBJ2-7	CASSGAGGGEQYF
TRBV7-2	TRBJ2-1	CASSHTSGGNNEQFF
TRBV19	TRBJ2-3	CASHDLSTDTQYF
TRBV18	TRBJ2-2	CASSSTAGNTGELFF
TRBV2	TRBJ2-1	CASSARFHEQFF
TRBV27	TRBJ2-7	CASSPQAGGPNEQYF
TRBV7-2	.	CASRSPGQGYEQYF
TRBV11-1	TRBJ1-1	CASSSDGYTEAFF
TRBV5-6	TRBJ2-5	CASSLAGTLLTQYF
TRBV5-1	TRBJ2-2	CASSPSGANTGELFF
TRBV4-2	TRBJ1-5	CASSQVEFSNQPQHF
TRBV4-3	TRBJ2-6	CASSQDQSGAGANVLTF
TRBV27	TRBJ2-7	CASSTYSNDYSYEQYF
TRBV30	TRBJ2-7	CAWSVGLGGNLPGEQYF
TRBV21-1	TRBJ1-3	CASDLRGVSSGNTIYF
TRBV4-3	TRBJ2-3	CASSQDGAGRGTDTQYF
TRBV30	TRBJ2-7	CAWSATTYEQYF
TRBV18	TRBJ2-3	CASSPRLGADTQYF
TRBV27	TRBJ1-1	CASRQGFSLNTEAFF
TRBV5-1	TRBJ2-5	CASSSQQGPLETQYF
TRBV30	TRBJ2-7	CAWSSGRGPSYEQYF
TRBV18	.	CASSLTNYEQYF
TRBV28	TRBJ2-7	CASSSRDTASYEQYF
TRBV9	TRBJ1-3	CASSPDPDGTGNTIYF
TRBV19	TRBJ2-7	CASSMGVTYEQYF
TRBV21-1	TRBJ1-1	CASSLPTEAFF
TRBV10-3	TRBJ2-7	CAISVTGTYYEQYF
TRBV10-3	TRBJ2-7	CAISAGQRSYEQYF
TRBV7-6	TRBJ2-4	CASSPAAVGNIQYF
TRBV11-2	TRBJ2-2	CASSFNTGELFF
TRBV2	TRBJ2-3	CASRSTSGSNSGYF
TRBV10-3	TRBJ2-7	CAISETGAYEQYF
TRBV28	TRBJ1-1	CASSPGGVTEAFF
TRBV6-5	TRBJ2-5	CASSSPGSPETQYF
TRBV7-2	TRBJ2-7	CASTLGLAGEAYEQYF
TRBV5-1	TRBJ2-7	CASSLSVRGLAFSYEQYF
TRBV9	TRBJ2-3	CASSGFGDTQYF
TRBV9	TRBJ1-1	CASSVAGQGSEAFF
TRBV5-1	TRBJ2-1	CASSLDPPGGRARSNEQFF
TRBV6-1	TRBJ2-1	CASSDTGSSYNEQFF
TRBV4-2	TRBJ2-3	CASSQAGSSADTQYF
TRBV5-4	TRBJ2-7	CASSLASGRLYEQYF
TRBV11-2	TRBJ2-3	CASSLASGRGIDTQYF